This T cell receptor beta chain was observed in a study of identifying expanded T cells in peripheral blood (dated by TCRdb to 2018 to 2020). With respect to the entire study: Technical replicates were generated by sequencing separate aliquots of the same genomic DNA pool, and four replicates were compared pairwise.

During the collection period, no immune events, such as infections, were documented for the healthy donors. Healthy-donor blood repertoires served as a training cohort to calibrate time-dependent variance in a beta-binomial model of T-cell clone differential abundance. There were roughly 10 healthy donors in the training cohort, of whom 3 were female and 7 were male. The donors were between roughly 29 and 70 years old, with an average age of roughly 43 years. Obtained from a commercial supplier, whole blood was collected from each healthy donor at three time points set two to three weeks apart. For immunosequencing, genomic DNA was extracted from unsorted whole blood. What the work shows at the level of the full study, not this receptor alone: Variance in clone template counts between approximately 2-week samples significantly increased with total template count across all healthy donors. It was expected by the authors that biological variance in healthy repertoires might increase further over much longer intervals, such as months to years. Between technical replicates the binomial model flagged 1 to 1.5 differentially abundant clones, whereas over roughly 2 weeks the binomial model flagged about 15 and over roughly 4 weeks 19 to 20. Across all healthy-donor time intervals, the beta-binomial model significantly lowered both the number of clones called differentially abundant and the false-positive rate.

In the case of this clone: There is no known antigen for this receptor. No much larger clonotype is one base removed from it; base qualities were not supplied.

Including the terminal cysteine and phenylalanine, the CDR3 comprises 15 residues. Only the CDR3 region is kept as DNA, spanning 45 bases read in frame from base 1. V drops 2 bases and J drops 8 bases, leaving 13 bases in between. Via the germline V gene (reference sequence), CDR1 is LNHDA and CDR2 SQIVND. TCRbeta CDR3 regions were profiled by bias-controlled multiplex PCR amplification of genomic DNA with the immunoSEQ Assay. Per the authors' processing: The absolute abundance of each unique TCRbeta CDR3 region was quantified after sequences were collapsed and filtered. Two models were used to test differential abundance: a binomial model (Fisher-equivalent) and a beta-binomial model that adds time-dependent variance fitted from healthy donors. Any clone with fewer than 5 combined templates was excluded, and a clone was called differentially abundant if its Benjamini-Hochberg FDR was below 0.01. Using the form v = (b*log(k)+a)^2, the beta-binomial variance was modeled as a function of the total template count across the two samples. TCRdb provides this immuneACCESS table in a form limited to in-frame rearrangements. Some clones are lacking; in checked studies, under half of them reflect an unresolved V gene, and why the rest are absent is not known. V and J calls and clone size are those listed in that table; D and trimming were worked out from the DNA. The sample table lists around 120,000 clones, approximately 90% of them with a count of one. About a sixth of the sample lies in the top ten.

The source is a person between 18 and 75 years old in good health. Sequenced sample: blood. This sequence uses TRBV19 and TRBJ1-6, with no confidently assigned D gene. DNA sequence: TGTGCCAGTAGTATAAGCCAGTTTAAGGATTCACCCCTCCACTTT. It encodes CASSISQFKDSPLHF.